This T cell receptor beta chain was captured in a study of T cell responses to AZD1222 COVID-19 vaccine. Profiled with immunoSEQ multiplex PCR; TCRdb holds only in-frame clones, not every one. The sample's table shows 150,000 or so clones. The germline CDR1 and CDR2 sequences are SEHNR and FQNEAQ (reference sequence). V trimming: 6 bases; J trimming: 0 bases; junction bases outside the gene matches: 9. The CDR3 totals 17 residues. As to this clone: Antigen specificity is unknown.

Whole-study findings and limits: White British donors predominated, females outnumbered males, and clonal diversity was possibly underestimated. Spike-specific TCR breadth and depth went up after people got two AZD1222 doses.

The TCR comes from an adult in good health. Sequenced input: peripheral blood. V is TRBV7-9 and J is TRBJ2-1, with 9 positions matching TRBD2. The CDR3 protein is CASRQSGGMSSYNEQFF. CDR3 sequence (DNA): TGTGCCAGCAGACAAAGCGGGGGGATGAGCTCCTACAATGAGCAGTTCTTC.